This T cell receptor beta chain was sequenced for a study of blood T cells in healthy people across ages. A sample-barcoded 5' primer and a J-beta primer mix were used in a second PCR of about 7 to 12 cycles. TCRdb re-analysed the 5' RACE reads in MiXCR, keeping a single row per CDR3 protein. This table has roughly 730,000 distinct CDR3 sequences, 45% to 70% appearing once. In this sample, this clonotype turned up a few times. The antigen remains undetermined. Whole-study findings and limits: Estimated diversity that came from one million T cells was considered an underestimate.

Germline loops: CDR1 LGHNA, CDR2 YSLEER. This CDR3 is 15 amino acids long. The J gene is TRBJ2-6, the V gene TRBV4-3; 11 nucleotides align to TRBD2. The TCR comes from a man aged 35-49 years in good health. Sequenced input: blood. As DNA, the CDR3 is TGCGGTTCGGGACTAGCGGACTCTGGGGCCAACGTCCTGACTTTC. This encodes CGSGLADSGANVLTF.